This T cell receptor (beta chain) originates from a study of blood T cell repertoires in COVID-19. Germline CDR1 MGHDK, CDR2 SYGVNS. The CDR3 runs to 16 residues. V shed 5 bases, J shed 0 bases, and the junction held 10 bases outside the gene matches. TCRdb's table, derived via immunoSEQ multiplex PCR, lists solely in-frame clones and lacks some. The sample gives some 320,000 clones, approximately 91% of which show up once; approximately 4.7% is in the top ten. Sample: PBMCs or T cells enriched from blood (not recorded which). The receptor was isolated from a man aged 60 to 75 who had recovered from COVID-19. The V gene is TRBV25-1, the J gene TRBJ2-7, with 7 bases matching TRBD2. CDR3 nucleotide sequence: TGTGCCAGCAGTCCCACAGCGGGGCTAGGCTCCTACGAGCAGTACTTC. Its protein is CASSPTAGLGSYEQYF.